The 6 T cell receptor beta chains below were found in one sample sequenced in a study of cytomegalovirus exposure and HLA in healthy donors. PCR primers comprised 60 Vbeta and 13 Jbeta primers. Generated by immunoSEQ multiplex PCR, the TCRdb table keeps only in-frame clones and is missing some. The sample records approximately 76,000 clones, around 60% being singletons. Sequencing used PBMCs. The source is a man in his thirties or forties in good health and CMV-seropositive.

The rearrangement links TRBV13 to TRBJ1-2; possibly TRBD1 for D (6 bases). Germline V gene data show CDR1 as PRHDT and CDR2 as FYEKMQ (reference sequence). The ends were cut back, 0 bases at V and 0 bases at J, with 11 bases in the middle. This CDR3 comprises 16 residues. The CDR3 DNA is TGTGCCAGCAGCTTAGGGGACAGCCAGCCTAACTATGGCTACACCTTC. This gives the protein CASSLGDSQPNYGYTF.

V is TRBV5-1 and J is TRBJ2-7; 10 nucleotides line up with TRBD2. The CDR3 extends over 16 amino acids. In germline, CDR1 is SGHRS, CDR2 YFSETQ. The V segment lost 3 bases and the J segment 1 base; nucleotides outside the gene matches: 7. The CDR3 protein is CASSSLAGEISYEQYF. Written as DNA, the CDR3 is TGCGCCAGCAGCTCCCTAGCGGGGGAGATATCCTACGAGCAGTACTTC.

This clone was observed a handful of times. This sequence joins TRBV10-2 and TRBJ2-1, with 8 bases fitting TRBD2. Per the germline V gene, CDR1 is WSHSY and CDR2 is SAAADI. The CDR3 is 14 residues long. V was clipped by 6 bases and J by 7 bases; unmatched bases: 8. CDR3 in amino acids: CASSERGGLNEQFF. The DNA for the CDR3 is TGCGCCAGCAGCGAACGGGGGGGCCTTAATGAGCAGTTCTTC.

The chain carries TRBV6-5 and TRBJ1-1; D uncertain. The CDR3 is 14 residues long. Germline CDR1 is MNHEY and CDR2 is SVGAGI. V was pared by 0 bases and J by 0 bases, with 5 bases between. CDR3 DNA: TGTGCCAGCAGTTACTCGAGGATGAACACTGAAGCTTTCTTT. This codes for CASSYSRMNTEAFF.

This clone was recorded a few times. DNA of the CDR3: TGTGCCAGCAGCGACACAGGGGGCCAGCCCCAGCATTTT. It encodes CASSDTGGQPQHF. The V call is TRBV9, the J call TRBJ1-5, with 9 nucleotides matching TRBD1. Germline CDR1 is SGDLS and CDR2 is YYNGEE. The CDR3 consists of 13 residues. V dropped 3 bases and J dropped 7; count of bases not matched to a gene: 2.

This sequence joins TRBV9 and TRBJ2-2; maybe TRBD1 (5 bases). The CDR3 runs 15 residues. Germline CDR1 is SGDLS and CDR2 is YYNGEE. Trimming shortened V by 4 bases and J by 0 bases, and 10 bases separated the two germline ends. The DNA for the CDR3 is TGTGCCAGCAGCTTAACAGGCCCGAACACCGGGGAGCTGTTTTTT. Protein sequence: CASSLTGPNTGELFF. The entire variable domain, with the rest obtained from reference TRBV9 and TRBJ2-2, is as follows: DSGVTQTPKHLITATGQRVTLRCSPRSGDLSVYWYQQSLDQGLQFLIQYYNGEERAKGNILERFSAQQFPDLHSELNLSSLELGDSALYFCASSLTGPNTGELFFGEGSRLTVL.